This T cell receptor beta chain was sequenced for a study of tissue T cells after allogeneic stem cell transplantation. Method: immunoSEQ multiplex PCR; TCRdb's copy keeps in-frame clones and lacks some. The table lists more than 5,000 clones, roughly 47% of them singletons. V was clipped by 4 bases and J by 1 base, with 11 bases between them. CDR3 length: 15 amino acids. Germline V CDR1 and CDR2: FNHDT, SITEND (reference sequence). Time point noted: mouse harvest day 7 after allogeneic transplant. Each mouse received 10^7 T-cell-depleted marrow cells plus 10^6 splenic CD5+ T cells by tail vein. As for this clone: Each gene name is a mouse one. Sequencing ends 1 residue short of the CDR3 end; the germline J gene provides the rest.

The chain joins TRBV19 to TRBJ2-2; no definite D call. The source of this sequence is a female BALB/c mouse given C57BL/6 T cells with graft-versus-host disease after an allogeneic hematopoietic cell transplant. The specimen sequenced was gut tissue. The part of the CDR3 DNA that was read is TGTGCCAGCAGTCGGGAGAGGTTAAACACCGGGCAGCTCTAC. This gives the protein CASSRERLNTGQLY. In full, the CDR3 reads CASSRERLNTGQLYF.